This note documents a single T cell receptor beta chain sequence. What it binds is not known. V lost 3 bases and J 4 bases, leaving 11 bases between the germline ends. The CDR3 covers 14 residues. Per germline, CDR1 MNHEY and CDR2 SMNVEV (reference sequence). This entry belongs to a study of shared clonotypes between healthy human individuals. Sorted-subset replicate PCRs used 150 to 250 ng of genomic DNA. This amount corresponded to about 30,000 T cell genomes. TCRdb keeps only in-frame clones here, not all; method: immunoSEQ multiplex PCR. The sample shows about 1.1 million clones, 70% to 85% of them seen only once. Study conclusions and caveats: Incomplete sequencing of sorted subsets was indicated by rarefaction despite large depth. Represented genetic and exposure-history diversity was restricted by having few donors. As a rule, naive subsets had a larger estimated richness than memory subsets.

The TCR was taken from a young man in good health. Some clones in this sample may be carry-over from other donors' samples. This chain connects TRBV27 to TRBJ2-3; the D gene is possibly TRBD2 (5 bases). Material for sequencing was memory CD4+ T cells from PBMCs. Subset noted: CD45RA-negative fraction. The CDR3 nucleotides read TGTGCCAGCAGTTTGAGGGTTCTGGCAGATACGCAGTATTTT. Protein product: CASSLRVLADTQYF.